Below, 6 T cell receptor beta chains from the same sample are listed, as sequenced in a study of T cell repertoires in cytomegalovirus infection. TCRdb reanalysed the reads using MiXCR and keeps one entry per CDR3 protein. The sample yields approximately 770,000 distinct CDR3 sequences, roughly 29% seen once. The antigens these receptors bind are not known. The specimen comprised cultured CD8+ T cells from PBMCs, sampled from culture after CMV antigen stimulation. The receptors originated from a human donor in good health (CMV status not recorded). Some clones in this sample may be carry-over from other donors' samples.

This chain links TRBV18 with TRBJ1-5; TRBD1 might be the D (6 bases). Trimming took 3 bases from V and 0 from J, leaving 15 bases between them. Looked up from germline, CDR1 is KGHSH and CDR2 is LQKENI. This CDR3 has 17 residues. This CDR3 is CASSPPGDTDSNQPQHF. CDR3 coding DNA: TGTGCCAGCTCACCGCCGGGGGACACTGATAGCAATCAGCCCCAGCATTTT.

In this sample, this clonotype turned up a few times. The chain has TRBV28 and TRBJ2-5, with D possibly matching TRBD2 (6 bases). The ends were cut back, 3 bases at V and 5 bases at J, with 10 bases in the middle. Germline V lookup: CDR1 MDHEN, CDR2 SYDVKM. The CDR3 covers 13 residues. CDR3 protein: CASSFEGRETQYF. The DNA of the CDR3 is TGTGCCAGCAGTTTCGAAGGGAGGGAGACCCAGTACTTC.

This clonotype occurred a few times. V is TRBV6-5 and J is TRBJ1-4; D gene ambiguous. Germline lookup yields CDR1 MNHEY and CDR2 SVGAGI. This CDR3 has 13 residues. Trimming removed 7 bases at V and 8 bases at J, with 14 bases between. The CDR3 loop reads CASTGDSSEKLFF. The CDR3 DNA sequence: TGTGCCAGCACCGGGGATAGCTCCGAAAAACTGTTTTTT.

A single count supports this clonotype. CDR3 sequence (DNA): TGTGCCAGCCTCAGGACCCGGGGGGAAGGCTACACCTTC. Translating it yields CASLRTRGEGYTF. The chain links TRBV5-4 to TRBJ1-2; perhaps TRBD1 as D (5 bases). Deletions cut 7 bases from V and 8 bases from J, with 18 bases between. The germline V gene has CDR1 SGHNT and CDR2 YYREEE (reference sequence). The CDR3 has 13 amino acids. The full variable domain, in which reference TRBV5-4 and TRBJ1-2 provide the parts outside the CDR3, is ETGVTQSPTHLIKTRGQQVTLRCSSQSGHNTVSWYQQALGQGPQFIFQYYREEENGRGNFPPRFSGLQFPNYSSELNVNALELDDSALYLCASLRTRGEGYTFGSGTRLTVV.

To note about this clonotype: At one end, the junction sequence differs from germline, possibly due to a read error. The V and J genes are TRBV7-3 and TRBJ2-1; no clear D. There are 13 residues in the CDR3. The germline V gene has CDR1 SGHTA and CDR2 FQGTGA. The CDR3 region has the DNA TGTGCCAGCAGCCCTCAAGTCCGGAATGTGCAGTTCTTC. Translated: CASSPQVRNVQFF.

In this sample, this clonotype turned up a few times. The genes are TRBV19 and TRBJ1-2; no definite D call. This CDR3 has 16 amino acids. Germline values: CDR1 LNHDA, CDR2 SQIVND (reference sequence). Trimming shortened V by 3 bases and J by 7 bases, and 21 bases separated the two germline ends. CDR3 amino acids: CASSMGRPDGAGGYTF. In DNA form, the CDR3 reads TGTGCCAGTAGTATGGGTAGGCCGGACGGCGCAGGTGGCTACACCTTC.